This TCR beta chain came from a study of blood T cell repertoires in COVID-19. This clone appeared a single time. Germline assignment: CDR1 MNHEY and CDR2 SVGAGI. The J segment lost 7 bases and the V segment lost 6 bases, leaving 6 bases of the junction unmatched. This CDR3 has 13 residues. Source study methods: Using reference gene primer amplification, nucleated cell counts were estimated. The repertoire was sequenced with immunoSEQ multiplex PCR; TCRdb's copy has only in-frame clones and lacks some. For V, J and clone size, that table is used; D and trimming come from the DNA. The sample records over 140,000 clones, roughly 76% being singletons.

Sequencing used peripheral blood. This sequence joins TRBV6-5 and TRBJ2-1; 7 bases are shared with TRBD2. The clonotype was recovered from a woman between 50 and 59 years old with active or convalescent COVID-19. CDR3 coding DNA: TGTGCCAGCAGCCTCGCAGCGGGGAATGAGCAGTTCTTC. Residues: CASSLAAGNEQFF.